The clone carrying this T cell receptor (beta chain) has just one count. Its target is unknown. This specimen comes from a study of radiotherapy plus CTLA-4 blockade in lung cancer. The study, taken as a whole, reports: Radiotherapy plus ipilimumab was followed by expansion in blood of tumor-derived TCR clones.

Sequencing was performed with immunoSEQ multiplex PCR; in TCRdb, only in-frame clones are kept and a portion is missing. Here the sample spans tens of thousands of clones, approximately 77% being singletons. This CDR3 contains 15 residues. Germline V lookup: CDR1 SGHVS, CDR2 FNYEAQ. V and J are TRBV7-6 and TRBJ2-5, with a possible D match to TRBD2 (7 bases). Gene TRBJ2-7 matches the end of the DNA better, so the J call may be wrong. The specimen comprised peripheral blood, sampled from a patient treated with radiotherapy plus ipilimumab. The sequence was collected from a human donor with non-small cell lung cancer that progressed on radiotherapy plus ipilimumab. As DNA, the CDR3 is TGTGCCAGCAGCACCCGGGGGGCAGGGGTCTACGAGCAGTACTTC. This codes for CASSTRGAGVYEQYF.